The entry below describes one T cell receptor (beta chain). Individuals in the exposed group had encountered a COVID-19 case within 2 weeks preceding study entry. The CDR3 runs 14 residues. The ends lost 8 bases at V and 4 bases at J; junction bases unmatched: 7. Germline-derived CDR1 and CDR2 are MNHEY and SVGAGI. This sample stems from a study of blood T cell repertoires in COVID-19. Study-level information: COVID-19 samples collected from the United States, Italy and Spain covered acute and convalescent phases.

In the source study's methods: Reference gene primer amplification yielded estimated nucleated cell counts. The data were produced by immunoSEQ multiplex PCR, yet TCRdb's version contains in-frame clones alone and is incomplete. V and J calls and clone size are those listed in that table; D and trimming were worked out from the DNA. The profile shows about 240,000 clones, roughly 85% of them singletons. The receptor's source is a woman in her 40s who had been exposed to COVID-19. Sequencing was performed on PBMCs or T cells enriched from blood (not recorded which). V and J are TRBV6-5 and TRBJ2-2; 7 nucleotides align to TRBD2. The CDR3 loop is CASLVERGTGELFF. CDR3 nucleotides: TGTGCCAGCTTGGTGGAGCGGGGCACCGGGGAGCTGTTTTTT.